This T cell receptor (beta chain) emerged from a study of T cells in Graves' hyperthyroidism and ophthalmopathy. Regarding the study as a whole: A 13 V-J signature model discriminated ophthalmopathy versus stable hyperthyroidism. Ophthalmopathy was identified by the model a median approximately 6.9 months ahead of onset.

The CDR3 totals 14 residues. The V end lost 3 bases, the J end lost 8 bases, and 15 bases lay between the germline ends. Germline CDR1 and CDR2: KGHDR and SFDVKD. Researchers took RNA transcripts and amplified the TCR beta CDR3 regions from them. RT-PCR in the first round (using the HTBI primer set) targeted the TCR CDR3. TCRdb itself ran the multiplex PCR reads through MiXCR, one entry per CDR3 protein. The sample yields some 600,000 distinct CDR3 sequences, about half seen once. This clonotype was seen many times. The antigen is not known. This sequence originates from a woman aged 18-29 years with Graves' hyperthyroidism. Material for sequencing was peripheral blood or thyroid tissue (not recorded which). The chain combines TRBV24-1 with TRBJ1-2; weak D call: TRBD1 (6 bases). Here the CDR3 DNA reads TGTGCCACCAGTGATCACACAGGGTTTGGGGGCTACACCTTC. It encodes CATSDHTGFGGYTF.